The 14 T cell receptor beta chains below come from one sample, sequenced in a study. MiXCR, applied by TCRdb to the 5' RACE reads, yields one record per CDR3 protein. There are 35,000 to 50,000 distinct CDR3 sequences in the sample; around 28% occur only once, and more than 3.5% lies in the top ten. Sequences were obtained from tumor-infiltrating memory CD4+ T cells sorted from the breast tumor. Subset denoted: memory CD4+ T cells, CD4+CD45RO+CD25-. The receptor source for this set is a female donor with breast cancer.

V gene TRBV20-1 combines with J gene TRBJ2-3; D remains unclear. This CDR3 comprises 13 residues. Germline CDR1 and CDR2: DFQATT and SNEGSKA (reference sequence). V lost 7 bases and J lost 7, with 18 bases in between. The DNA of the CDR3 is TGCAGTGTGTGTGGCGTGGCTAAGAATACGCAGTATTTT. It encodes CSVCGVAKNTQYF.

The sample holds a few counts of this clonotype. This chain connects TRBV5-1 to TRBJ1-1, with 8 bases matching TRBD1. The CDR3 sequence is 14 residues long. The junction had 3 bases not matched to a gene; V was cut back by 4 bases and J by 1 base. Germline assignment: CDR1 SGHRS and CDR2 YFSETQ. The DNA for the CDR3 is TGCGCCAGCAGCACCGGACAGGGGAACACTGAAGCTTTCTTT. It is translated as CASSTGQGNTEAFF.

Comments on this clonotype: A much larger clone differs from this one at a single base, so this may be a read error. CDR3 amino acids: CASSSALNTVAFF. The CDR3 DNA reads TGTGCCAGCAGCTCCGCTCTGAACACTGTAGCTTTCTTT. The chain combines TRBV7-6 with TRBJ1-1; no clear D gene. The CDR3 spans 13 residues. Germline V gives CDR1 SGHVS, CDR2 FNYEAQ.

A word on this clonotype: A much larger clone lies one base from this, so it may be a read error. The chain uses TRBV5-1 and TRBJ2-1; TRBD1 or TRBD2 may be the D gene (5 bases each). The germline gives CDR1 SGHRS, CDR2 YFSETQ. The CDR3 contains 15 residues. Written as DNA, the CDR3 is TGCGCCGGCAGCTTACACAGCGCCAGGGAGTCTGAGCAGTTCTTC. Residues: CAGSLHSARESEQFF. The full variable domain, in which reference TRBV5-1 and TRBJ2-1 provide the parts outside the CDR3, is KAGVTQTPRYLIKTRGQQVTLSCSPISGHRSVSWYQQTPGQGLQFLFEYFSETQRNKGNFPGRFSGRQFSNSRSEMNVSTLELGDSALYLCAGSLHSARESEQFFGPGTRLTVL.

The J gene is TRBJ2-5, the V gene TRBV10-3; a possible D gene is TRBD2 (7 bases). The CDR3 spans 16 residues. The V and J ends lost 2 bases and 5 bases respectively, with 18 bases between them. Germline-derived CDR1 and CDR2 are ENHRY and SYGVKD. CDR3 DNA: TGTGCCATCAGTGAGGAGGCTGCGGGGGCTCCGGAGACCCAGTACTTC. Amino acid sequence: CAISEEAAGAPETQYF.

In its sample, this clonotype was seen many times. The V gene is TRBV28, the J gene TRBJ2-2; D remains unclear. This CDR3 contains 12 residues. Germline V CDR1 and CDR2: MDHEN, SYDVKM. The V end lost 2 bases, the J end lost 5 bases, and 3 bases lay between the germline ends. The CDR3 DNA follows: TGTGCCAGCAGTTTACGGACCGGGGAGCTGTTTTTT. Amino acid sequence: CASSLRTGELFF.

This clonotype was picked up a small number of times. J is TRBJ1-1 and V is TRBV6-5; a weak D match, TRBD1 (5 bases). Germline lookup yields CDR1 MNHEY and CDR2 SVGAGI. The CDR3 sequence is 14 residues long. The germline V and J ends were trimmed by 5 bases and 10 bases, with 20 bases remaining between them. CDR3 protein: CASSLSDAVQGAFF. The CDR3 DNA reads as TGTGCCAGCAGTCTTTCCGACGCAGTCCAGGGAGCTTTCTTT.

This clonotype was detected a few times. The gene calls are TRBV4-2 and TRBJ2-3; TRBD2 agrees at 14 bases. The CDR3 totals 17 residues. Germline loops: CDR1 LGHNA, CDR2 YNFKEQ. Unmatched junction bases numbered 4, after V lost 0 bases and J lost 5 bases. For the CDR3, the DNA is TGTGCCAGCAGCCAAGAGGGGACTAGCGGGAGTCGAGATACGCAGTATTTT. It encodes CASSQEGTSGSRDTQYF.

This clonotype showed up many times. The chain has TRBV20-1 and TRBJ2-7, with TRBD2 matching over 11 bases. Germline CDR1 is DFQATT and CDR2 is SNEGSKA (reference sequence). J was trimmed by 7 bases and V by 5 bases; bases with no gene match: 10. CDR3 length: 14 amino acids. The CDR3 is CSARGLAGMGEQYF. The CDR3, as DNA: TGCAGTGCTCGCGGACTAGCGGGTATGGGGGAGCAGTACTTC.

This chain joins TRBV11-1 and TRBJ2-5; 7 nucleotides align to TRBD1. After removal of 5 bases from V and 3 bases from J, the junction contained 15 bases not matched to a gene. From germline, CDR1 is SGHAT and CDR2 FQDESV (reference sequence). This CDR3 region has 17 residues. The CDR3 DNA reads TGTGCCAGCAGCGACCGATCCAGGACAGGAAGGAAAGAGACCCAGTACTTC. It is translated as CASSDRSRTGRKETQYF.

This clonotype has a handful of counts. The chain has TRBV12-3 or TRBV12-4 and TRBJ2-7, with D unclear. V lost 1 base to trimming and J lost 5 bases, with 3 bases between them. This CDR3 has 11 amino acids. The CDR3 bases are TGTGCCAGCAGTTTAGGGAACGAGCAGTACTTC. Its protein is CASSLGNEQYF.

A remark on this clonotype: A much larger clonotype is one base distant, so this may be a read error. V is TRBV20-1 and J is TRBJ2-1, with TRBD2 matching 8 bases. Per germline, CDR1 DFQATT and CDR2 SNEGSKA (reference sequence). The CDR3 runs 16 residues. Trimming took 5 bases from V and 7 from J; bases not matched to a gene: 16. The CDR3 nucleotides read TGCAGTGCTCCATCCTCCGGGACTAGATTCGCGAATGAGCAGTTCTTC. Translated, it gives CSAPSSGTRFANEQFF.

V and J are TRBV6-5 and TRBJ2-1; maybe TRBD1 (6 bases). The CDR3 totals 16 residues. With 2 bases removed from V and 0 bases from J, the gap between germline ends came to 11 bases. Germline CDR1 is MNHEY and CDR2 is SVGAGI. DNA of the CDR3: TGTGCCAGCAGTTACACCTCAGGGGCCTCCTACAATGAGCAGTTCTTC. This codes for CASSYTSGASYNEQFF.

The chain uses TRBV6-2 or TRBV6-3 and TRBJ1-1, with unresolved D. This CDR3 has 14 residues. Germline loops: CDR1 MNHEY, CDR2 SVGEGT. Trimming took 2 bases from V and 0 from J, leaving 7 bases between them. The CDR3 sequence: CASSYARVNTEAFF. The CDR3 DNA reads TGTGCCAGCAGTTACGCACGCGTGAACACTGAAGCTTTCTTT.